These 24 T cell receptor beta chains share one sample of origin, sequenced in a study of regulatory T cells in long-lasting Graves disease. With iRepertoire HTBI primers and Arm-PCR of CDR3 regions, TCR beta libraries were built. MiXCR, run by TCRdb on the multiplex PCR reads, gives a single entry per CDR3 protein. The repertoire has 400,000 or so distinct CDR3 sequences, under 25% of them found once; the top ten carry less than 25%. Time point in this sample: persistent/refractory GD, antithyroid drugs over 5 years with positive TRAb. Making the TCR library involved RNA that had been extracted from PBMCs. The input for sequencing was peripheral blood mononuclear cells (PBMCs), taken when the disease was refractory, from a patient treated with antithyroid drugs. The receptors stem from a female donor with Graves disease.

This clonotype was detected a few times. The rearrangement joins TRBV3-1 to TRBJ1-5; D is unclear. Germline lookup yields CDR1 LGHDT and CDR2 YNNKEL (reference sequence). Deletions cut 0 bases from V and 4 bases from J, with 13 bases between. The CDR3 has 16 residues. The CDR3 region is CASSQDRPVANQPQHF. The CDR3 coding sequence is TGTGCCAGCAGCCAAGATCGCCCCGTAGCAAATCAGCCCCAGCATTTT. The entire variable domain, with the rest obtained from reference TRBV3-1 and TRBJ1-5, is as follows: DTAVSQTPKYLVTQMGNDKSIKCEQNLGHDTMYWYKQDSKKFLKIMFSYNNKELIINETVPNRFSPKSPDKAHLNLHINSLELGDSAVYFCASSQDRPVANQPQHFGDGTRLSIL.

As to this clonotype: One base away lies a much larger clone, so this may be a sequencing read error. As DNA, the CDR3 is TGTGCCAGCAGTCCGCTGGCCCTACAGACTTATAGCAGTCAGCCCCAGCATTTT. It translates to CASSPLALQTYSSQPQHF. The rearrangement joins TRBV6-1 to TRBJ1-5; D ambiguous. Germline V lookup: CDR1 MNHNS, CDR2 SASEGT. This CDR3 spans 18 amino acids.

This chain uses TRBV6-2 or TRBV6-3 with TRBJ2-1, with D maybe TRBD2 (6 bases). This CDR3 comprises 17 residues. Trimming removed 2 bases from V and 3 bases from J, with 17 bases in between. CDR1 and CDR2 (germline): MNHEY, SVGEGT. Written as DNA, the CDR3 is TGTGCCAGCAGTTACGGGTCCGGGGACTGGCACTACAATGAGCAGTTCTTC. Its protein is CASSYGSGDWHYNEQFF.

The chain joins TRBV5-1 to TRBJ2-7; tentatively, D is TRBD1 or TRBD2 (5 bases each). V was cut by 4 bases and J by 2 bases, with 19 bases left in between. The CDR3 covers 16 residues. The V gene's germline CDR1 is SGHRS and CDR2 YFSETQ. Here the CDR3 reads CASSVKSGTEAYEQYF. DNA for the CDR3: TGCGCCAGCAGCGTGAAATCCGGGACGGAAGCCTACGAGCAGTACTTC.

The V and J genes are TRBV27 and TRBJ1-5; the match to TRBD1 covers 8 bases. Germline V lookup: CDR1 MNHEY, CDR2 SMNVEV (reference sequence). V was clipped by 4 bases and J by 4 bases; unmatched bases: 6. The CDR3 contains 15 residues. The CDR3 DNA reads TGTGCCAGCAGTTCTGTTACAGGGGGAAATCAGCCCCAGCATTTT. It specifies CASSSVTGGNQPQHF.

This clonotype was counted between two and nine times. V gene TRBV30 combines with J gene TRBJ2-7, with 7 bases matching TRBD1. Germline V gene data show CDR1 as GTSNPN and CDR2 as SVGIG (reference sequence). With V trimmed by 3 bases and J by 4 bases, 12 bases remained unmatched. The CDR3 sequence is 15 residues long. The CDR3 DNA reads as TGTGCCTGGAGCCCCTTGGGACAGATCAATTACGAGCAGTACTTC. Protein sequence: CAWSPLGQINYEQYF.

This clonotype has at least ten counts. The chain carries TRBV12-3 or TRBV12-4 and TRBJ1-1, with D unresolved. Trimming stripped 3 bases from V and 5 bases from J, with 13 bases between. The CDR3 runs to 14 residues. CDR3 bases: TGTGCCAGCAGTTTTAATGAGGGAGGGACTGAAGCTTTCTTT. Protein sequence: CASSFNEGGTEAFF.

There are many counts of this clonotype. The chain joins TRBV11-1 to TRBJ2-7; D remains unclear. The CDR3 is made up of 13 amino acids. Germline-derived CDR1 and CDR2 are SGHAT and FQDESV (reference sequence). Trimming removed 5 bases from V and 5 bases from J, with 13 bases in between. The CDR3 is CASSLLAWDEQYF. As DNA, the CDR3 is TGTGCCAGCAGCCTTCTCGCTTGGGACGAGCAGTACTTC.

The chain links TRBV5-1 to TRBJ2-2; TRBD1 might be the D (5 bases). Per the germline V gene, CDR1 is SGHRS and CDR2 is YFSETQ. Between the trimmed V and J ends, which lost 0 bases and 4 bases, there was a span of 19 bases. This CDR3 has 18 residues. CDR3 DNA sequence: TGCGCCAGCAGCTTGGAGGGGTGGGGTTCTACCCCCACCGGGGAGCTGTTTTTT. Translated, it gives CASSLEGWGSTPTGELFF.

The gene calls are TRBV6-5 and TRBJ1-4; D call uncertain. This CDR3 comprises 15 residues. The germline V gene encodes CDR1 MNHEY and CDR2 SVGAGI. Trimming pared 4 bases from V and 0 bases from J, leaving 9 bases between. The CDR3 DNA reads TGTGCCAGCAGTTGGGCCGCCGCAACTAATGAAAAACTGTTTTTT. Its translation is CASSWAAATNEKLFF.

The V gene is TRBV27, the J gene TRBJ2-1; 10 nucleotides agree with TRBD2. The V segment lost 2 bases and the J segment 6 bases; nucleotides outside the gene matches: 10. The germline V gene has CDR1 MNHEY and CDR2 SMNVEV (reference sequence). The CDR3 sequence is 17 residues long. This CDR3 reads CASSLTQREGLGNEQFF. The CDR3 DNA follows: TGTGCCAGCAGTTTAACCCAGCGGGAGGGCCTGGGCAATGAGCAGTTCTTC.

This clonotype was recorded many times. V is TRBV18 and J is TRBJ2-5, with D perhaps matching TRBD1 (6 bases). With 2 bases removed from V and 5 bases from J, the gap between germline ends came to 15 bases. Germline loops: CDR1 KGHSH, CDR2 LQKENI. This CDR3 is 15 amino acids long. The CDR3: CASSPTGSPGETQYF. CDR3 nucleotides: TGTGCCAGCTCACCAACAGGGAGCCCTGGGGAGACCCAGTACTTC.

Turning to this clonotype: It may be a read error: a sequence one base away is much more abundant. The chain links TRBV10-3 to TRBJ2-7; the D is unclear. V lost 3 bases and J lost 3, with 3 bases in between. The CDR3 is 11 residues long. Germline V gene lookup returns CDR1 ENHRY and CDR2 SYGVKD. The CDR3 bases are TGTGCCATCAGTGACTTCTACGAGCAGTACTTC. Residues: CAISDFYEQYF.

The rearrangement links TRBV7-9 to TRBJ2-5, with D perhaps TRBD2 (5 bases). This CDR3 contains 14 residues. Trimming took off 4 bases at V and 0 bases at J, with 9 bases between the two ends. From germline, CDR1 is SEHNR and CDR2 FQNEAQ (reference sequence). CDR3 in amino acids: CASSSGMYQETQYF. In nucleotides, the CDR3 is TGTGCCAGCAGCTCCGGGATGTACCAAGAGACCCAGTACTTC.

In this sample, this clonotype turned up many times. This sequence joins TRBV11-2 and TRBJ2-7; tentatively, D is TRBD1 (5 bases). The V and J ends lost 3 bases and 0 bases respectively, with 6 bases between them. CDR3 size: 13 residues. Looked up from germline, CDR1 is SGHAT and CDR2 is FQNNGV. Written as DNA, the CDR3 is TGTGCCAGCAGCTTCGGACACTCCTACGAGCAGTACTTC. Translation: CASSFGHSYEQYF.

This clonotype appeared a few times. The V call is TRBV20-1, the J call TRBJ1-1; TRBD1 is a possible D gene (6 bases). Germline V CDR1 and CDR2: DFQATT, SNEGSKA (reference sequence). With 2 bases removed from V and 0 bases from J, the gap between germline ends came to 16 bases. The CDR3 spans 16 residues. CDR3 sequence reads: CSARPGGAGVNTEAFF. CDR3 coding DNA: TGCAGTGCTAGACCCGGTGGGGCAGGGGTGAACACTGAAGCTTTCTTT.

The rearrangement links TRBV10-3 to TRBJ1-3, with D perhaps TRBD1 (5 bases). This CDR3 is 15 amino acids long. Looked up from germline, CDR1 is ENHRY and CDR2 is SYGVKD. With 3 bases removed from V and 4 bases from J, the gap between germline ends came to 13 bases. This CDR3 reads CAISDPRGQGNTIYF. The CDR3 region has the DNA TGTGCCATCAGTGACCCTCGGGGCCAAGGAAACACCATATATTTT.

This clonotype was picked up a small number of times. The V call is TRBV7-8, the J call TRBJ2-7, with a tentative D call TRBD1 (6 bases). Germline V gives CDR1 SGHVS, CDR2 FQNEAQ. This CDR3 has 13 amino acids. V was clipped by 3 bases and J by 3 bases, with 9 bases between them. CDR3 DNA: TGTGCCAGCAGCTTCCGGGACAACTACGAGCAGTACTTC. It specifies CASSFRDNYEQYF. The full variable domain, rest sourced from reference TRBV7-8 and TRBJ2-7, is GAGVSQSPRYKVAKRGQDVALRCDPISGHVSLFWYQQALGQGPEFLTYFQNEAQLDKSGLPSDRFFAERPEGSVSTLKIQRTQQEDSAVYLCASSFRDNYEQYFGPGTRLTVT.

This clonotype was observed once. This chain connects TRBV19 to TRBJ2-2; the D gene is possibly TRBD2 (5 bases). The CDR3 is made up of 13 amino acids. V lost 8 bases, J lost 7 bases, and 14 bases lay in between. CDR1 is LNHDA, CDR2 SQIVND, per germline (reference sequence). The CDR3 DNA reads TGTGCCAGTGCGGCGAGGGCGAGCGGGGAGCTGTTTTTT. It yields the protein CASAARASGELFF.

This clonotype was counted only a few times. CDR3 loop: CASKRGQSITGELFF. The DNA of the CDR3 is TGTGCCAGTAAGCGGGGACAATCGATCACCGGGGAGCTGTTTTTT. The chain couples TRBV19 to TRBJ2-2; a weak D match, TRBD2 (7 bases). Germline lookup yields CDR1 LNHDA and CDR2 SQIVND (reference sequence). V lost 7 bases and J lost 4, with 16 bases in between. The CDR3 is 15 residues long.

This clonotype was picked up many times. The gene calls are TRBV18 and TRBJ2-7; D perhaps matches TRBD1 (6 bases). Germline loops: CDR1 KGHSH, CDR2 LQKENI. The CDR3 contains 16 residues. Trimming stripped 6 bases from V and 3 bases from J, with 21 bases between. CDR3 amino acids: CASSPYGTSVLYEQYF. CDR3 coding DNA: TGTGCCAGCTCGCCATACGGGACAAGCGTCCTCTACGAGCAGTACTTC.

The chain has TRBV7-9 and TRBJ1-3, with D possibly matching TRBD1 (5 bases). The CDR3 sequence is 13 residues long. The V end was cut by 5 bases, the J end by 9 bases, with 14 bases between. Germline lookup yields CDR1 SEHNR and CDR2 FQNEAQ (reference sequence). CDR3 nucleotides: TGTGCCAGCAGCCCGACCGGAGGGGCCACCATATATTTT. Amino acid sequence: CASSPTGGATIYF.

V usage is TRBV5-1 and J usage is TRBJ2-3, with a weak D call TRBD2 (5 bases). The V and J ends lost 1 base and 0 bases respectively, with 12 bases between them. Looked up from germline, CDR1 is SGHRS and CDR2 is YFSETQ. The CDR3 length is 16 residues. The CDR3 loop reads CASSLTRGSSTDTQYF. CDR3 sequence (DNA): TGCGCCAGCAGCTTGACGCGCGGGTCAAGCACAGATACGCAGTATTTT.

This chain uses TRBV12-3 or TRBV12-4 with TRBJ2-3, with TRBD1 as a possible D gene (5 bases). The length of the CDR3 is 14 residues. V was clipped by 2 bases and J by 2 bases, with 8 bases between them. CDR3 in amino acids: CASSLRQYTDTQYF. Written as DNA, the CDR3 is TGTGCCAGCAGTTTACGACAGTACACAGATACGCAGTATTTT.